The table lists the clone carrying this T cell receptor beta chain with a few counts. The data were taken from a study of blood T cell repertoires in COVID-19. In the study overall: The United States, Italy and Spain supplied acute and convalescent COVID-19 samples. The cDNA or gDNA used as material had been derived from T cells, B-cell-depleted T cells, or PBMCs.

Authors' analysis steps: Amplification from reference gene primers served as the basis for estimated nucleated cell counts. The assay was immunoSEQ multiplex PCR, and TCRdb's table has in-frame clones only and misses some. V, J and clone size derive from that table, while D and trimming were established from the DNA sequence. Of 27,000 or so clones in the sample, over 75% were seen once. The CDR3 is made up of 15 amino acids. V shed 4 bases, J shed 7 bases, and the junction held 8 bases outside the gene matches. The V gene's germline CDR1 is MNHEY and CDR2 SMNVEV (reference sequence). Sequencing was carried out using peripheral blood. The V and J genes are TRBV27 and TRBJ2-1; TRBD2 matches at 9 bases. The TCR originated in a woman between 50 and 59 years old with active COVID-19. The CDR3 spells CASSSSGLAPNEQFF. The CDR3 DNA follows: TGTGCCAGCAGTTCCTCAGGACTAGCGCCTAATGAGCAGTTCTTC.